These T cell receptor beta chains were read from a single sample in a study of cytomegalovirus exposure and HLA in healthy donors. Profiled with immunoSEQ multiplex PCR; TCRdb holds only in-frame clones, not every one. The profile shows some 130,000 clones, approximately 80% of them singletons. Sequenced sample: PBMCs. The source of these receptors is a man between 18 and 29 years old in good health and CMV-seronegative. Each CDR3 is given with its conserved first and last residue. Fields, in order: D gene, J gene, V gene, clone size, CDR3 length, CDR3 DNA, CDR3 protein. A D gene is named only where the DNA matches it firmly. Clone size is given for some rows only: seen once, a few or many times, or a class if the clone is expanded.

TRBD2	TRBJ2-3	TRBV4-1	few	16	TGCGCCAGCAGCCAGTCTACTAGCGGGAGCACAGATACGCAGTATTTT	CASSQSTSGSTDTQYF
-	TRBJ1-5	TRBV27	-	15	TGTGCCAGCAGTTTAACAGGCTATCCCAATCAGCCCCAGCATTTT	CASSLTGYPNQPQHF
TRBD2	TRBJ2-3	TRBV9	-	17	TGTGCCAGCAGCGTAGTAGGCGCGGGAGGGCCGACGGATACGCAGTATTTT	CASSVVGAGGPTDTQYF
-	TRBJ2-3	TRBV9	-	13	TGTGCCAGCAGCGTACAGGGGACAGATACGCAGTATTTT	CASSVQGTDTQYF
-	TRBJ1-3	TRBV29-1	few	13	TGCAGCGTTGATTACAACCAAGGAAACACCATATATTTT	CSVDYNQGNTIYF
TRBD2	TRBJ2-3	TRBV28	-	15	TGTGCCAGCACCACATTGACTAGCGGCACAGATACGCAGTATTTT	CASTTLTSGTDTQYF
TRBD2	TRBJ2-5	TRBV2	-	12	TGTGCCAGCGGACTAGTTGAAGAGACCCAGTACTTC	CASGLVEETQYF
-	TRBJ2-1	TRBV6-5	few	13	TGTGCCAGCAGCTATTCAGGGTACAATGAGCAGTTCTTC	CASSYSGYNEQFF
-	TRBJ1-2	TRBV27	-	11	TGTGCCAGCAGTGACAGCTATGGCTACACCTTC	CASSDSYGYTF
TRBD1	TRBJ1-4	TRBV15	-	14	TGTGCCACCAGCGGACAGGTCCACCGCGCGGAACTGTTTTTT	CATSGQVHRAELFF
TRBD1	TRBJ1-1	TRBV7-9	-	14	TGTGCCAGCAGTGGGACAGGGAGGAACACTGAAGCTTTCTTT	CASSGTGRNTEAFF
TRBD2	TRBJ2-3	TRBV5-1	-	17	TGCGCCAGCAGCTTCTTAGCGGGAGGCCCTGGCACAGATACGCAGTATTTT	CASSFLAGGPGTDTQYF
-	TRBJ1-2	TRBV7-2	-	11	TGTGCCGCGGGGCAGAATTATGGCTACACCTTC	CAAGQNYGYTF
TRBD1	TRBJ2-7	TRBV28	few	16	TGTGCCAGCAGTTTGTGGACAGGGGGCCGGAGGAACGAGCAGTACTTC	CASSLWTGGRRNEQYF
TRBD2	TRBJ2-4	TRBV7-3	-	13	TGTGCCAGCAGTAACAGCGGGATGGGCATTCAGTACTTC	CASSNSGMGIQYF
-	TRBJ2-6	TRBV19	few	18	TGTGCCAGTAGTGGGGGCGGGGGTCCCTCCTCTGGGGCCAACGTCCTGACTTTC	CASSGGGGPSSGANVLTF
-	TRBJ1-2	TRBV4-1	once	16	TGCGCCAGCAGCCAACGAACGACAGGAGCTAACTATGGCTACACCTTC	CASSQRTTGANYGYTF
TRBD1	TRBJ1-5	TRBV19	-	14	TGTGCCAGTAGACTGGGACAGGGAATCGGGCCCCAGCATTTT	CASRLGQGIGPQHF
-	TRBJ2-1	TRBV29-1	-	11	TGCAGCGTTGGGCCGGCGGGAGAGCAGTTCTTC	CSVGPAGEQFF
-	TRBJ2-2	TRBV7-8	-	17	TGTGCCAGCAGCTTAGTCTTTCAAAGCGCGAACACCGGGGAGCTGTTTTTT	CASSLVFQSANTGELFF
-	TRBJ1-4	TRBV7-9	-	15	TGTGCCAGCAGCCCCCGACAGGCAACTAATGAAAAACTGTTTTTT	CASSPRQATNEKLFF
TRBD2	TRBJ2-1	TRBV11-3	-	18	TGTGCCAGCAGCTTAGATCAGGGCGGGAGTAGTTCCTACAATGAGCAGTTCTTC	CASSLDQGGSSSYNEQFF
TRBD2	TRBJ2-5	TRBV5-4	-	15	TGTGCCAGCAGCTCCAGACTAGCGAGCCAAGAGACCCAGTACTTC	CASSSRLASQETQYF